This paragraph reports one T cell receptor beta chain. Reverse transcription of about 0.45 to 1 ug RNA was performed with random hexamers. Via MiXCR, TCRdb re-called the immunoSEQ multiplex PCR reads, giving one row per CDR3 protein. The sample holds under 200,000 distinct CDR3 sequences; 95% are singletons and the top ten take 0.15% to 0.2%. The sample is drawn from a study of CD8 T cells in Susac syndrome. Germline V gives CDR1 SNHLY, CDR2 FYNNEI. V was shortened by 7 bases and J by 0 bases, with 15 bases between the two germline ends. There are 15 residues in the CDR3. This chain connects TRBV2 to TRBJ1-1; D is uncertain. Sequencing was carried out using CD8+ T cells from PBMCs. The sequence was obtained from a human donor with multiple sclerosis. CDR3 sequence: CASTEGAALNTEAFF. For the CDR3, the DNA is TGTGCCAGCACAGAAGGTGCAGCCCTGAACACTGAAGCTTTCTTT.